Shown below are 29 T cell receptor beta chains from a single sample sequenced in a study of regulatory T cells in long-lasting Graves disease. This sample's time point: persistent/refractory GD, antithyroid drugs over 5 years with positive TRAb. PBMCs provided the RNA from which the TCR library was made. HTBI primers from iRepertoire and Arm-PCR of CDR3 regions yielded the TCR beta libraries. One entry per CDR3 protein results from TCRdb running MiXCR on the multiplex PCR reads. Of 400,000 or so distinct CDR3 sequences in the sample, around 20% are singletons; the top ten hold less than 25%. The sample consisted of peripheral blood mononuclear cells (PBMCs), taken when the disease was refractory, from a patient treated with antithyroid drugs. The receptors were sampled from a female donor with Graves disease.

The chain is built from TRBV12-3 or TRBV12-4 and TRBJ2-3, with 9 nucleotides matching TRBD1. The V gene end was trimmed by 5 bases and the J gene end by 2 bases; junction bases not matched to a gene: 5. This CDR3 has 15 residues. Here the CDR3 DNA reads TGTGCCAGCAGTCACAGGGGGCGTAACACAGATACGCAGTATTTT. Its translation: CASSHRGRNTDTQYF.

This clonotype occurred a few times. This chain's CDR3 is CAWSNRVNTEAFF. The CDR3 DNA reads TGTGCCTGGAGTAACCGGGTAAACACTGAAGCTTTCTTT. V and J are TRBV30 and TRBJ1-1; no reliable D call. Germline V lookup: CDR1 GTSNPN, CDR2 SVGIG (reference sequence). The CDR3 is made up of 13 amino acids. The V end lost 2 bases, the J end lost 2 bases, and 9 bases lay between the germline ends.

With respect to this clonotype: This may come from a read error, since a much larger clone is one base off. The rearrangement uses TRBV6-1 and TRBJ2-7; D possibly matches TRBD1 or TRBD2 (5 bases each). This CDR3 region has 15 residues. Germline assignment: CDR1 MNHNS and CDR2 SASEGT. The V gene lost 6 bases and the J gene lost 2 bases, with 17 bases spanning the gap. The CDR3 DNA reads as TGTGCCAGCAGACGGCCGGGACCAGACGCCTACGAGCAGTACTTC. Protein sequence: CASRRPGPDAYEQYF.

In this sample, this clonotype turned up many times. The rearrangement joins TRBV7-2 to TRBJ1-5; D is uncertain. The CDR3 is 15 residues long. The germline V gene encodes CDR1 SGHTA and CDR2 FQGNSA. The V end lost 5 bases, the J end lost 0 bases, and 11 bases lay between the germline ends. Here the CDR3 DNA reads TGTGCCAGCAGCCCCAGAGCAGGTAGCAATCAGCCCCAGCATTTT. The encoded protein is CASSPRAGSNQPQHF.

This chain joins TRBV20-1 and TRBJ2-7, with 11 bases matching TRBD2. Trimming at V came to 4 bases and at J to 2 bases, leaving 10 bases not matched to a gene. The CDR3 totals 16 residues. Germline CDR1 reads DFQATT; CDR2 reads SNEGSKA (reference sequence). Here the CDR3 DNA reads TGCAGTGCTATTGCACCGGGACTAGCGGAGCCCTACGAGCAGTACTTC. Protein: CSAIAPGLAEPYEQYF.

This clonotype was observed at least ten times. The CDR3 nucleotides are TGTGCCAGCAGCCAAGAAACAGGGAGTAACTATGGCTACACCTTC. Its translation: CASSQETGSNYGYTF. The J gene is TRBJ1-2, the V gene TRBV3-1; possibly TRBD1 for D (6 bases). This CDR3 region has 15 residues. V was trimmed by 0 bases and J by 1 base, leaving 9 bases between them. Germline V gives CDR1 LGHDT, CDR2 YNNKEL (reference sequence). Together with reference TRBV3-1 and TRBJ1-2, the CDR3 gives the full variable domain: DTAVSQTPKYLVTQMGNDKSIKCEQNLGHDTMYWYKQDSKKFLKIMFSYNNKELIINETVPNRFSPKSPDKAHLNLHINSLELGDSAVYFCASSQETGSNYGYTFGSGTRLTVV.

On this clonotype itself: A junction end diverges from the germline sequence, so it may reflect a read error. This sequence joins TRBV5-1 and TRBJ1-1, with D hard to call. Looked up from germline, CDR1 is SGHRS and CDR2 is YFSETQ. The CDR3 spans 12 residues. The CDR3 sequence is CVSALGNTEAFF. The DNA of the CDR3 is TGCGTCAGCGCCCTAGGGAACACTGAAGCTTTCTTT.

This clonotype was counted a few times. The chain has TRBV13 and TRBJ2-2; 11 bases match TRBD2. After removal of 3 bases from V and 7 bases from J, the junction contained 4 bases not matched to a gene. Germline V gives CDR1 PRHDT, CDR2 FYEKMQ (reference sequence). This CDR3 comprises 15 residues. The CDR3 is CASSFGTSGGGELFF. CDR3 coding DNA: TGTGCCAGCAGCTTCGGGACTAGCGGTGGCGGGGAGCTGTTTTTT.

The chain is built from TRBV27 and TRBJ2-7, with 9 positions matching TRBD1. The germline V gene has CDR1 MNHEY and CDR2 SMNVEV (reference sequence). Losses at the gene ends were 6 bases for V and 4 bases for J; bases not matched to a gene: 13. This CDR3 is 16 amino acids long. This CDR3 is CASSPFGGTGIYEQYF. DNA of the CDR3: TGTGCCAGCAGCCCCTTTGGGGGGACAGGGATTTACGAGCAGTACTTC.

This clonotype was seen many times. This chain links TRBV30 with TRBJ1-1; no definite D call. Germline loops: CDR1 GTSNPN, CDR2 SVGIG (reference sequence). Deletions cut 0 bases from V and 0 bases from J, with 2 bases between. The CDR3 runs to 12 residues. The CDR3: CAWSVLNTEAFF. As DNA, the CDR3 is TGTGCCTGGAGTGTACTGAACACTGAAGCTTTCTTT.

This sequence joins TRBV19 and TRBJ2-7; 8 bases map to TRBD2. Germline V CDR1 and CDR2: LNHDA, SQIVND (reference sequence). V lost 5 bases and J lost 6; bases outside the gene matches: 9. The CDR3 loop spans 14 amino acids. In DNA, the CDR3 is TGTGCCAGTAGTGTGGGACTAGGTAGGGGCGAGCAGTACTTC. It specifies CASSVGLGRGEQYF.

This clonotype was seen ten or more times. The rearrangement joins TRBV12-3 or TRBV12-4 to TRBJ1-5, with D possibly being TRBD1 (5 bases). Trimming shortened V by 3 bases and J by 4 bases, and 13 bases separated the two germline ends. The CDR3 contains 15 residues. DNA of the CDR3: TGTGCCAGCAGTTTGGGGGACGGCAGGAATCAGCCCCAGCATTTT. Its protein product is CASSLGDGRNQPQHF.

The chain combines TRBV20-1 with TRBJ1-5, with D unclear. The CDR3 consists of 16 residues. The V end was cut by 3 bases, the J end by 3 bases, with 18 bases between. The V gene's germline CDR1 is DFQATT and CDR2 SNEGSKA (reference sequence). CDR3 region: CSASSPGTRANQPQHF. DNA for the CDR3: TGCAGTGCTAGCAGCCCAGGTACTAGGGCCAATCAGCCCCAGCATTTT.

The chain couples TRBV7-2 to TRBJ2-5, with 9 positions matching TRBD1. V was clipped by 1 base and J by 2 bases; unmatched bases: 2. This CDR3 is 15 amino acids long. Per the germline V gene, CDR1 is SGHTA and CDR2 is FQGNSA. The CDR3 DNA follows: TGTGCCAGCAGCTTAGGGGGGACAGGGCAAGAGACCCAGTACTTC. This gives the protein CASSLGGTGQETQYF.

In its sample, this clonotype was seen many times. This chain's CDR3 is CASSFWSGGSGTYEQYF. The CDR3 DNA follows: TGTGCCAGCAGCTTCTGGTCGGGAGGGAGCGGAACCTACGAGCAGTACTTC. The V and J genes are TRBV12-3 or TRBV12-4 and TRBJ2-7; 8 bases agree with TRBD2. The CDR3 length is 17 residues. V dropped 6 bases and J dropped 2; count of bases not matched to a gene: 15.

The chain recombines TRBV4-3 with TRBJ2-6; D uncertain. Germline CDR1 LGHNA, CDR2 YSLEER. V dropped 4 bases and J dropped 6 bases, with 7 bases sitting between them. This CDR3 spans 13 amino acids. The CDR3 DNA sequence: TGCGCCAGCAGCCCGTCCGAGGCCAACGTCCTGACTTTC. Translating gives CASSPSEANVLTF.

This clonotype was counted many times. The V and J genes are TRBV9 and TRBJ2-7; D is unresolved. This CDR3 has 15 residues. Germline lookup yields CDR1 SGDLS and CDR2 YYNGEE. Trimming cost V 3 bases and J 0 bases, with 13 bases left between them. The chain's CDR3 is CASSDGTASSYEQYF. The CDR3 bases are TGTGCCAGCAGCGACGGAACTGCCAGCTCCTACGAGCAGTACTTC.

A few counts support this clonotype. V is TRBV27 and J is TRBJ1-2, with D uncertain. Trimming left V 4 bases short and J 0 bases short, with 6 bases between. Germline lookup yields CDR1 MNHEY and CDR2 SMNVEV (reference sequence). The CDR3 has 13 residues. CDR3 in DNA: TGTGCCAGCAGTTATAGGGCTAACTATGGCTACACCTTC. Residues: CASSYRANYGYTF.

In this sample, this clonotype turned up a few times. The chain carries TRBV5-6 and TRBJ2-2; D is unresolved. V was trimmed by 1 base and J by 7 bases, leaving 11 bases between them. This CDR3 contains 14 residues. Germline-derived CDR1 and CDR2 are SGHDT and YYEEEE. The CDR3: CASSLRAPGGELFF. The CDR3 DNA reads TGTGCCAGCAGCTTGAGGGCCCCCGGCGGGGAGCTGTTTTTT.

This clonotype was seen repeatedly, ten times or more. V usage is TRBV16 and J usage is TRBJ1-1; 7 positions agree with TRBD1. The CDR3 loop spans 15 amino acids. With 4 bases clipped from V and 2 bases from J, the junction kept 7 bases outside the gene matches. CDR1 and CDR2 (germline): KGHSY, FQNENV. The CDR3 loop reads CASSLKGQDNTEAFF. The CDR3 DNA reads TGTGCCAGCAGCCTAAAAGGACAGGATAACACTGAAGCTTTCTTT. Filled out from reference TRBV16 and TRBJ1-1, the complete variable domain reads GEEVAQTPKHLVRGEGQKAKLYCAPIKGHSYVFWYQQVLKNEFKFLISFQNENVFDETGMPKERFSAKCLPNSPCSLEIQATKLEDSAVYFCASSLKGQDNTEAFFGQGTRLTVV.

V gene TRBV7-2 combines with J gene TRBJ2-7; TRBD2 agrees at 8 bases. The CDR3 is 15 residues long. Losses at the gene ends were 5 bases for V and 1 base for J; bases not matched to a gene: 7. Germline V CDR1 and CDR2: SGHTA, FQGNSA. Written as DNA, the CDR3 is TGTGCCAGCAGCGGCCGGGAGGGTCGGTCCTACGAGCAGTACTTC. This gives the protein CASSGREGRSYEQYF.

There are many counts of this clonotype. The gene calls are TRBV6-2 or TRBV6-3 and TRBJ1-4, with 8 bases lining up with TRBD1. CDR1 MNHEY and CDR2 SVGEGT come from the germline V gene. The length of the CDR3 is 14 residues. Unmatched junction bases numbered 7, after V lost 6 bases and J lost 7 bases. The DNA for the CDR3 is TGTGCCAGCAGCGGATCGACAGGGGCTGAAAAACTGTTTTTT. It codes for CASSGSTGAEKLFF.

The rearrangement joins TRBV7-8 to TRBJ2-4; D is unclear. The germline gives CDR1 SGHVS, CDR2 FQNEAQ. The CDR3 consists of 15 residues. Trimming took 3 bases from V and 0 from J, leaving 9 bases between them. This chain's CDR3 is CASSLDHLAKNIQYF. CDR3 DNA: TGTGCCAGCAGCTTGGACCACCTAGCCAAAAACATTCAGTACTTC.

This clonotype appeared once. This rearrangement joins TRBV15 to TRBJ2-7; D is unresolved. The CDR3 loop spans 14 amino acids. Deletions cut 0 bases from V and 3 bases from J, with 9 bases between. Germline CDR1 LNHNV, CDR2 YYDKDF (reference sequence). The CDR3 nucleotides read TGTGCCACCAGCAGAGAACATCTCGGCTACGAGCAGTACTTC. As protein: CATSREHLGYEQYF.

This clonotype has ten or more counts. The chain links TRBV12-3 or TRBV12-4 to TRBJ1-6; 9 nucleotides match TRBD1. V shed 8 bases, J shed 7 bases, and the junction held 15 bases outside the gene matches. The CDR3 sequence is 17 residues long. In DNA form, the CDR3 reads TGTGCCAGCGGGTATAGTGGACAGGGGTCAACAAATTCACCCCTCCACTTT. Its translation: CASGYSGQGSTNSPLHF.

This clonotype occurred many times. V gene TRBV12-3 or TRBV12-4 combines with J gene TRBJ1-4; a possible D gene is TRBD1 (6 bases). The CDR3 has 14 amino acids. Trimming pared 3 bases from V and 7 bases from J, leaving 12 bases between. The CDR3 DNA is TGTGCCAGCAGTTTTGGGGGGCTCGGTGAAAAACTGTTTTTT. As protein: CASSFGGLGEKLFF.

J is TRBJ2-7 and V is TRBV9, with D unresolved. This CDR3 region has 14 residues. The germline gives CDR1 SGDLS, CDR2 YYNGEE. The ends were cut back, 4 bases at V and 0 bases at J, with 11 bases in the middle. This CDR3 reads CASSPVPGSYEQYF. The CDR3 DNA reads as TGTGCCAGCAGCCCTGTCCCGGGCTCCTACGAGCAGTACTTC.

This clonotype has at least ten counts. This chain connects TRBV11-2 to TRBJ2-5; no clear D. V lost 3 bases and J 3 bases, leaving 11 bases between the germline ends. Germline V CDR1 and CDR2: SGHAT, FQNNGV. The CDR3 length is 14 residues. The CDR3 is CASSLVLEKETQYF. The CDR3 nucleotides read TGTGCCAGCAGCTTGGTCTTGGAAAAAGAGACCCAGTACTTC.

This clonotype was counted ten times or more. The CDR3 loop reads CASCDGAKNIQYF. The CDR3 coding sequence is TGTGCCAGCTGTGACGGGGCCAAAAACATTCAGTACTTC. J is TRBJ2-4 and V is TRBV28; D gene ambiguous. Trimming cost V 8 bases and J 1 base, with 9 bases left between them. Germline-derived CDR1 and CDR2 are MDHEN and SYDVKM. CDR3 length: 13 amino acids.